The 9 T cell receptor beta chains below come from one sample, sequenced in a study of T cell responses to AZD1222 COVID-19 vaccine. The table came from immunoSEQ multiplex PCR; TCRdb's copy has only in-frame clones and leaves some out. The data hold approximately 170,000 clones, with approximately 90% observed a single time. This specimen was peripheral blood, taken on day 0 of AZD1222 vaccination. The receptor set was obtained from an adult in good health.

This rearrangement joins TRBV19 to TRBJ1-5, with 8 bases matching TRBD1. J gave up 0 bases and V 6 bases, and 13 bases lay outside the gene matches. The germline V gene has CDR1 LNHDA and CDR2 SQIVND (reference sequence). This CDR3 region has 18 residues. The CDR3 nucleotides are TGTGCCAGTAGGGGTAAACACAGGGGGTCACATAGCAATCAGCCCCAGCATTTT. Translated, it gives CASRGKHRGSHSNQPQHF.

This rearrangement joins TRBV4-3 to TRBJ2-7, with D perhaps matching TRBD1 or TRBD2 (5 bases each). CDR1 and CDR2 from the germline V gene are LGHNA and YSLEER. Trimming removed 8 bases from V and 1 base from J, with 9 bases in between. This CDR3 has 12 residues. In nucleotides, the CDR3 is TGCGCCAGCTGGGGACCTTCCTACGAGCAGTACTTC. Amino acids: CASWGPSYEQYF.

This clone has more than one count but fewer than ten. The chain combines TRBV7-6 with TRBJ2-3, with 8 nucleotides matching TRBD2. V lost 5 bases to trimming and J lost 4 bases; unmatched junction nucleotides: 11. Germline CDR1 and CDR2: SGHVS and FNYEAQ. This CDR3 has 16 residues. Written as DNA, the CDR3 is TGTGCCAGCAGCGAACGCCCAGCGGGAGATTCAGATACGCAGTATTTT. It translates to CASSERPAGDSDTQYF.

The V gene is TRBV28, the J gene TRBJ2-5, with D possibly called TRBD1 or TRBD2 (6 bases each). The germline V gene has CDR1 MDHEN and CDR2 SYDVKM. This CDR3 has 14 residues. V gave up 8 bases and J gave up 1 base, with 14 bases separating them. This chain's CDR3 is CASRGGQLQETQYF. CDR3 sequence (DNA): TGTGCCAGCCGTGGGGGGCAGCTCCAAGAGACCCAGTACTTC.

The chain has TRBV19 and TRBJ2-7; 8 bases match TRBD2. The CDR3 sequence is 13 residues long. V shed 5 bases and J 6 bases; nucleotides not matched to a gene: 6. Germline CDR1 LNHDA, CDR2 SQIVND (reference sequence). The CDR3 nucleotides read TGTGCCAGTAGTGGGACTAGGAATACCGAGCAGTACTTC. This translates into CASSGTRNTEQYF.

V gene TRBV28 combines with J gene TRBJ1-2, with D hard to call. This CDR3 is built from 14 residues. The germline V gene has CDR1 MDHEN and CDR2 SYDVKM. Trimming left V 5 bases short and J 1 base short, with 11 bases between. The CDR3 DNA sequence: TGTGCCAGCAGTCGACAAGGACTTAACTATGGCTACACCTTC. Encoded protein: CASSRQGLNYGYTF.

The rearrangement links TRBV5-1 to TRBJ1-4; 7 bases align to TRBD1. The CDR3 covers 14 residues. Trimming at V came to 2 bases and at J to 8 bases, leaving 6 bases not matched to a gene. CDR1 and CDR2 (germline): SGHRS, YFSETQ. In DNA, the CDR3 is TGCGCCAGCAGCTTCAGGGGGGGAAAGGAAAAACTGTTTTTT. Amino acids: CASSFRGGKEKLFF.

This clone was counted only a few times. This sequence joins TRBV30 and TRBJ1-1; no clear D. CDR1 and CDR2 (germline): GTSNPN, SVGIG (reference sequence). V lost 5 bases to trimming and J lost 7 bases, with 8 bases between them. This CDR3 has 10 amino acids. The CDR3 DNA reads TGTGCCTGGGGGCGGAGTGAAGCTTTCTTT. Its protein product is CAWGRSEAFF.

The CDR3 spells CASSTGLAGKETQYF. CDR3 DNA sequence: TGTGCCAGCAGCACCGGACTAGCGGGAAAGGAGACCCAGTACTTC. The V call is TRBV5-8, the J call TRBJ2-5; 12 positions agree with TRBD2. CDR1 is SGHTS and CDR2 is YDEGEE in the germline V gene. Germline trimming cut 4 bases from V and 5 bases from J; bases unmatched to any gene: 6. The CDR3 consists of 15 residues. The full variable domain, rest sourced from reference TRBV5-8 and TRBJ2-5, is EAGVTQSPTHLIKTRGQQATLRCSPISGHTSVYWYQQALGLGLQFLLWYDEGEERNRGNFPPRFSGRQFPNYSSELNVNALELEDSALYLCASSTGLAGKETQYFGPGTRLLVL.